This T cell receptor (beta chain) derives from a study of T cells after yellow fever vaccination. This clonotype was seen more than once but under ten times. Antigen specificity is unknown. Study-wide results and caveats: The booster saw the reappearance of most primary-vaccination clones (around 96% CD4, around 90% CD8). The presence of abundant clonotypes contaminating from the bulk population was possible in FACS-sorted repertoires. Weaker in magnitude, the secondary response showed a faster peak on day 5 versus 15. A minor fraction of clonotypes spanned both CD4 and CD8 compartments.

TCRdb recomputed calls from the 5' RACE reads with MiXCR, one row per CDR3 protein. The repertoire has 310,000 or so distinct CDR3 sequences, around 3.6% of them found once; the top ten carry around 24%. Germline V CDR1 and CDR2: SGHVS, FQNEAQ. The CDR3 is 15 amino acids. J was trimmed by 5 bases and V by 6 bases; bases with no gene match: 10. This receptor was taken from a man between 18 and 29 years old who received the YFV17D yellow fever vaccine. The sequences come from PBMCs, collected on the day of the yellow fever booster vaccination. The chain has TRBV7-8 and TRBJ2-1; 7 bases fit TRBD1. CDR3: CASRSRTGRNNEQFF. The CDR3 DNA reads TGTGCCAGCAGGTCCCGGACAGGCAGAAACAATGAGCAGTTCTTC.